One TCR beta chain is described in this entry. Which antigen it targets is not known. The sample holds no much larger clone one base away, and base qualities are not on file. The germline V gene encodes CDR1 MNHEY and CDR2 SMNVEV (reference sequence). Including the terminal cysteine and phenylalanine, the CDR3 comprises 13 residues. Left in the record is the CDR3 DNA by itself, 39 bases read in frame from the first base. Cut back by 3 bases and 4 bases, the V and J ends lie 9 bases apart. In total, approximately 700 healthy bone marrow donors made up the cohort. At the time of sampling, all cohort members were nominally healthy, though unrecorded immune exposures were likely present. The donor tested CMV seronegative and was one of the 352 seronegative cohort members. A peripheral blood sample was provided by each donor, and peripheral blood mononuclear cells were used for TCR beta sequencing. Genomic DNA was extracted from the blood cell samples with the Qiagen DNeasy Blood Extraction Kit.

The sample comes from a study of cytomegalovirus exposure and HLA in healthy donors (dated 2017 in TCRdb). Turning to the overall study: An earlier analysis of around 600 of the donors reported more than 250 Gb of sequence data and 100 million to 140 million unique TCR beta sequences from about 200 million T cells. A later genetic analysis took genome-wide SNP genotypes for about 65% of the 666 donors and used that subset as a discovery cohort. An early release that covered about 600 HLA-typed donors contained approximately 300 gigabases of sequencing data and 75 million to 100 million unique TCR sequences. All discovery cohort repertoires had been generated on a single sequencing platform. Class I and class II HLA loci were covered by the typing at four-digit resolution. To predict cytomegalovirus infection status, the study brought together high-throughput TCR immunosequencing, statistical association of individual TCRs with disease status, and machine learning. Among the roughly 400 genotyped donors, around 81% belonged to the genetic ancestry cluster associated with self-reported Caucasian donors. Because of strong linkage in the cohort, roughly five DR-DQ haplotypes were treated as single units for association and clustering. Rather than drawing on any new phenotypic data, the later analysis identified candidate immune exposures from TCR beta sequences and the way those sequences occurred across donors. Alongside the repertoire data, information on donor age, sex, ethnicity and CMV serostatus was compiled. The study was designed to test whether signatures of past pathogen exposure could be identified by cataloging public T cell receptors. A later analysis re-analyzed previously published TCR beta repertoires from about 730 donors and added high-resolution HLA genotyping to study TCR occurrence patterns. The study used immunosequencing to profile the T cell repertoires of more than 650 subjects and linked those repertoires to cytomegalovirus serostatus. In addition to the first cohort of 650 to 750 subjects, a separate validation cohort of around 110 different subjects was used. Among about 360 genotyped donors of the cohort, an average of approximately 250,000 unique TCR beta nucleotide sequences were sequenced per donor, around 18% of them non-productive. In an earlier analysis of around 540 of the donors, high-throughput TCR beta sequencing was used to judge whether each TCR beta V gene segment behaved as functional or pseudogenic. Typing coverage varied by locus: roughly 620-640 donors for A, B, C, DRB1 and DQB1; roughly 520 for DQA1; more than 600 for DPA1; around 450 for DPB1. Results the study describes overall, beyond this receptor: Most CMV-associated TCR beta chains appeared to be HLA-restricted in a later analysis, and the HLA associations seemed to be driven largely by CMV exposure. The 87-base-pair reads could not distinguish some IMGT-functional V segments, including TRBV6-2 and TRBV6-3, so those segments were excluded. The sequencing pipeline was judged likely to have produced a cluster of highly shared sequence variants as a technical artifact. This cohort had only TCR beta chains sequenced, and the lack of alpha or paired-chain data limited which features could be detected. A further reported finding was that TCR beta sequences accurately predicted the HLA-A and HLA-B alleles for most subjects in the first cohort. In a later analysis, HLA-associated TCR beta chains showed more clonal expansion and lower generation probabilities than non-associated chains that were equally common. A later analysis found that TCR association rates varied across HLA loci, with DRB1 alleles showing the most associated TCRs and HLA-C alleles the fewest. Linkage disequilibrium might explain the correlated functional status among segregating V segments, but an unknown experimental factor could not be excluded. An association between a missense DCLRE1C variant and V-gene and J-gene trimming of TCR beta chains was found in a later genetic analysis and replicated in an independent cohort. The presence/absence analyses assumed that sequencing depth was roughly uniform across donors, and that assumption may not be true. A later genetic analysis reported fewer N-insertions in productive TCRs among donors in an Asian-associated ancestry cluster than the roughly 650-donor mean. When HLA alleles, especially DR and DQ, strongly co-occurred, TCR associations were difficult to assign to individual alleles. The authors suggested that the approach could potentially be extended to other disease states and immunological phenotypes. Several of the top co-occurrence clusters appeared to be linked to parvovirus B19, influenza, CMV and Epstein-Barr virus, according to a later analysis. Because counts were too low, some 17 rarely observed V segments, including chromosome 9 orphons, were excluded from the earlier analysis of roughly 580 of the donors. Three of the identified cytomegalovirus-associated TCR beta chains were confirmed in vitro to be specific for cytomegalovirus antigens. Because HLA typing was missing for some donors at each locus, association tests included only the typed subset. The study listed approximately 150 TCR beta chains as associated with cytomegalovirus. Cytomegalovirus status was reported to be diagnosed by the classifier with high specificity and sensitivity in both the original and validation cohorts. A later analysis associated 15,000 or so TCR beta sequences with specific HLA alleles at a false discovery rate of 0.05. Most TCR sequences were seen in very few donors, while some public TCRs were found in many individuals. Immune exposure information for the cohort was limited to CMV serostatus. In an earlier analysis of 450 to 750 of the donors, most TCR beta V segments appeared in productive rearrangements about 87% or about 30% of the time, broadly matching IMGT annotations.

Libraries came from the immunoSEQ multiplex PCR assay. The multiplex PCR relied on a mix of 60 forward primers for TCR Vbeta segments and 13 reverse primers for TCR Jbeta segments. A multiplex PCR assay on genomic DNA amplified the CDR3 region of rearranged TCR beta genes. The Illumina HiSeq System was used to sequence the amplified TCR beta libraries as 87-base-pair reads. The original pipeline was this. A later analysis counted around 72 million unique TCR beta chains across the 670 or so repertoires, and 10 million to 11 million of these chains were shared by at least two donors. A nearest-neighbor algorithm error-corrected the raw reads and collapsed the reads into unique sequences, merging closely related sequences to remove PCR and sequencing errors. V, D and J gene segments were assigned by aligning CDR3 sequences to IMGT reference sequences. For a sequence to be retained, a match of at least six nucleotides to both a V gene segment and a J gene segment was required. Rearrangements were classified as productive when the CDR3 lacked stop codons and remained in frame with V and J, and all other rearrangements were classified as non-productive. Following IMGT convention, CDR3 was defined as the stretch from the second conserved V-encoded cysteine up to the conserved J-encoded phenylalanine. The earlier analysis of a few hundred of the donors excluded sequences that lacked an unambiguous match to a single V gene segment. In an earlier analysis of a few hundred of the donors, V segments were called functional above 56.7% productive rearrangements and were called segregating when the between-donor standard deviation exceeded 5%. A statistical classification framework was built to diagnose cytomegalovirus status from the catalog of TCR beta chain sequences. In a later analysis, V and J genes were assigned by comparing TCR nucleotide sequences against IMGT/GENE-DB human TR gene sequences. The TCRdist pipeline was used in a later analysis to assign CDR3 sequences and most-parsimonious VDJ recombination scenarios. A later analysis defined each TCR beta chain by its CDR3 amino acid sequence plus V-gene family, and excluded reads lacking a unique V-gene family. In a later analysis, 450 to 600 highly shared, low-generation-probability nucleotide sequences were removed to address suspected cross-contamination and a sequencing artifact. For each public chain, a later analysis derived a clonal expansion index from normalized ranks of inferred template counts within each repertoire. In a later analysis, generation probabilities were computed with a VDJ recombination model fitted to out-of-frame rearrangements, and the resulting probabilities were checked against IGoR. In a later analysis, hypergeometric tests were used to score TCR-TCR, TCR-HLA and TCR-CMV co-occurrence, with a repertoire-size bias correction applied to TCR pairs. False discovery rates were estimated in a later analysis by permuting HLA or CMV assignments 20 times. In a later analysis, co-occurring TCRs were grouped using DBSCAN, with TCRdist sequence similarity added in when clustering inside HLA-allele-positive subsets. For co-occurrence clustering, repertoires with fewer than 30,000 or more than 120,000 public chains were excluded, along with a handful of repertoires with anomalous nucleotide sharing. The immuneACCESS repertoire file appears here via TCRdb, limited to in-frame rearrangements. These files lack a portion of the clones; in checked studies, under half of the deficit traces to unresolved V genes, and the cause of the others is not known. That table gives V, J and clone size, and the DNA gave D and trimming. The sample data list some 150,000 clones, and roughly 79% of these were observed just once. The ten largest clones capture roughly 1.9% of the sample.

This clonotype originated in a woman in her thirties or forties in good health and CMV-seronegative. Sequenced material: PBMCs. This chain is built from TRBV27 and TRBJ2-5; the D region possibly corresponds to TRBD2 (5 bases align). CDR3 sequence: CASSLVGVETQYF. DNA sequence: TGTGCCAGCAGTTTGGTGGGAGTAGAGACCCAGTACTTC.